This T cell receptor beta chain was documented in a study of blood T cell repertoires in COVID-19. The junction had 4 bases not matched to a gene; V was cut back by 7 bases and J by 0 bases. This CDR3 has 13 residues. The germline gives CDR1 SQVTM, CDR2 ANQGSEA. Libraries were prepared by immunoSEQ multiplex PCR; TCRdb keeps only in-frame clonotypes and omits some of them. The data show 45,000 to 70,000 clones, about nine tenths seen once. The source is a woman over 75 with COVID-19, enrolled during active disease. The chain is built from TRBV29-1 and TRBJ2-5; 8 bases are a match to TRBD1. The source material was peripheral blood. CDR3 loop: CSARQGYQETQYF. The CDR3 bases are TGCAGCGCCAGACAGGGGTACCAAGAGACCCAGTACTTC.